The 24 T cell receptor beta chains listed next were all sequenced from one sample in a study of T-cell memory formation after mild COVID-19. TCRdb reprocessed the 5' RACE reads via MiXCR and lists one record per CDR3 protein. Here the sample spans 80,000 to 130,000 distinct CDR3 sequences, approximately 12% being singletons. The sample consisted of PBMCs or a T cell subset sorted from them (not recorded which). The receptors were gathered from a man younger than 35 who had mild COVID-19 (a few samples of this study predate the infection). Cell type and time point are not known.

The V call is TRBV23-1, the J call TRBJ1-6; 7 nucleotides align to TRBD1. Being an ORF, TRBV23-1 has a function that is uncertain. The CDR3 is made up of 13 amino acids. The V and J ends lost 6 bases and 7 bases, in that order; junction bases with no gene match: 3. The CDR3 loop reads CASRGQRNSPLHF. CDR3 bases: TGCGCCAGCAGGGGACAGCGCAATTCACCCCTCCACTTT.

The chain links TRBV7-9 to TRBJ2-7; maybe TRBD1 (6 bases). This CDR3 region has 14 residues. In germline, CDR1 is SEHNR, CDR2 FQNEAQ (reference sequence). The germline V and J ends were trimmed by 1 base and 3 bases, with 10 bases remaining between them. CDR3 DNA: TGTGCCAGCAGCTTAGAATGGACAGACTACGAGCAGTACTTC. This sequence encodes CASSLEWTDYEQYF.

In this sample, this clonotype turned up a few times. The chain has TRBV11-2 and TRBJ2-2; the D gene is possibly TRBD1 (5 bases). The CDR3 consists of 16 residues. V was pared by 5 bases and J by 1 base, with 14 bases between. The germline V gene has CDR1 SGHAT and CDR2 FQNNGV. The CDR3 sequence is CASSPQGRQNTGELFF. CDR3 nucleotide sequence: TGTGCCAGCAGCCCCCAGGGCAGGCAGAACACCGGGGAGCTGTTTTTT.

This clonotype occurred many times. The V call is TRBV7-8, the J call TRBJ2-5; D gene ambiguous. This CDR3 spans 17 amino acids. Germline CDR1 reads SGHVS; CDR2 reads FQNEAQ. V lost 1 base, J lost 2 bases, and 17 bases lay in between. The CDR3 nucleotides read TGTGCCAGCAGCTTAGTCCCAACATTACAGAATCAAGAGACCCAGTACTTC. This gives the protein CASSLVPTLQNQETQYF.

A few counts support this clonotype. The chain carries TRBV27 and TRBJ1-5; D may be TRBD1 (6 bases). The CDR3 has 15 residues. In germline, CDR1 is MNHEY, CDR2 SMNVEV (reference sequence). V lost 5 bases to trimming and J lost 4 bases, with 15 bases between them. In nucleotides, the CDR3 is TGTGCCAGCAGTGCGTGGAAGGACAGTAATCAGCCCCAGCATTTT. This encodes CASSAWKDSNQPQHF.

J is TRBJ2-1 and V is TRBV27; D not resolved. Germline CDR1 and CDR2: MNHEY and SMNVEV (reference sequence). The CDR3 consists of 16 residues. Between the trimmed V and J ends, which lost 8 bases and 9 bases, there was a span of 26 bases. CDR3 loop: CASVSGEKGYASEQFF. For the CDR3, the DNA is TGTGCCAGCGTCTCAGGCGAGAAAGGTTATGCGAGTGAGCAGTTCTTC.

In its sample, this clonotype was seen once. This sequence joins TRBV5-1 and TRBJ2-6; D is uncertain. With 4 bases removed from V and 4 bases from J, the gap between germline ends came to 9 bases. Germline CDR1 SGHRS, CDR2 YFSETQ. This CDR3 comprises 14 residues. CDR3 residues: CASSPLNGANVLTF. In DNA, the CDR3 is TGCGCCAGCAGCCCCCTAAACGGGGCCAACGTCCTGACTTTC.

The chain uses TRBV6-2 or TRBV6-3 and TRBJ1-1; 9 positions agree with TRBD1. V lost 2 bases to trimming and J lost 4 bases; unmatched junction nucleotides: 8. Germline V lookup: CDR1 MNHEY, CDR2 SVGEGT. The CDR3 length is 16 residues. CDR3 bases: TGTGCCAGCAGTTACGGAGACAGGGGGAAGAGCACTGAAGCTTTCTTT. Translation gives CASSYGDRGKSTEAFF.

This clonotype was found a few times. The rearrangement uses TRBV6-5 and TRBJ2-2; D is perhaps TRBD1 or TRBD2 (5 bases each). With 0 bases removed from V and 3 bases from J, the gap between germline ends came to 17 bases. The CDR3 contains 18 residues. The germline V gene has CDR1 MNHEY and CDR2 SVGAGI. CDR3 DNA sequence: TGTGCCAGCAGTTACTCGACAGTGACCTCGGGGTACACCGGGGAGCTGTTTTTT. Its translation: CASSYSTVTSGYTGELFF.

The chain employs TRBV5-6 and TRBJ1-6; D not resolved. CDR3 length: 12 amino acids. Germline values: CDR1 SGHDT, CDR2 YYEEEE. V lost 8 bases and J 7 bases, leaving 10 bases between the germline ends. CDR3 amino acids: CASRQGNSPLHF. Here the CDR3 DNA reads TGTGCCAGTCGCCAAGGAAATTCACCCCTCCACTTT. The variable domain in full, completed from reference TRBV5-6 and TRBJ1-6, reads DAGVTQSPTHLIKTRGQQVTLRCSPKSGHDTVSWYQQALGQGPQFIFQYYEEEERQRGNFPDRFSGHQFPNYSSELNVNALLLGDSALYLCASRQGNSPLHFGNGTRLTVT.

This rearrangement joins TRBV11-2 to TRBJ2-1; 7 nucleotides line up with TRBD2. CDR3 length: 17 residues. J gave up 4 bases and V 1 base, and 10 bases lay outside the gene matches. Germline CDR1 is SGHAT and CDR2 is FQNNGV. The CDR3 sequence: CASSLVSGADAYNEQFF. In nucleotides, the CDR3 is TGTGCCAGCAGCTTAGTCAGCGGGGCGGACGCTTACAATGAGCAGTTCTTC. Based on the CDR3 plus reference TRBV11-2 and TRBJ2-1, the full variable domain is EAGVAQSPRYKIIEKRQSVAFWCNPISGHATLYWYQQILGQGPKLLIQFQNNGVVDDSQLPKDRFSAERLKGVDSTLKIQPAKLEDSAVYLCASSLVSGADAYNEQFFGPGTRLTVL.

In this sample, this clonotype turned up a few times. The V gene is TRBV6-2 or TRBV6-3, the J gene TRBJ1-6; the D is unclear. Deletions cut 2 bases from V and 9 bases from J, with 5 bases between. The length of the CDR3 is 12 residues. The V gene's germline CDR1 is MNHEY and CDR2 SVGEGT. The CDR3 bases are TGTGCCAGCAGTTACGCGTCTTCACCCCTCCACTTT. This gives the protein CASSYASSPLHF.

J is TRBJ1-2 and V is TRBV4-1, with D maybe TRBD1 (5 bases). The CDR3 is made up of 15 amino acids. The germline CDR1 and CDR2 sequences are MGHRA and YSYEKL. The V end was cut by 1 base, the J end by 3 bases, with 12 bases between. CDR3 in DNA: TGCGCCAGCAGCCAAGTTCCGCAGGGAGACTATGGCTACACCTTC. Protein product: CASSQVPQGDYGYTF.

This clonotype was seen a few times. This chain connects TRBV25-1 to TRBJ2-3; D is unresolved. Looked up from germline, CDR1 is MGHDK and CDR2 is SYGVNS. CDR3 length equals 14 residues. Trimming left V 2 bases short and J 1 base short, with 7 bases between. In nucleotides, the CDR3 is TGTGCCAGCAGTGAAGGTCAGGGCACAGATACGCAGTATTTT. Amino acids: CASSEGQGTDTQYF.

This clonotype was recorded at least ten times. The chain links TRBV7-2 to TRBJ1-4, with 8 bases identical to TRBD1. The junction had 8 bases not matched to a gene; V was cut back by 1 base and J by 10 bases. Germline CDR1 and CDR2: SGHTA and FQGNSA. This CDR3 spans 15 amino acids. The CDR3 sequence: CASSLEAGGIGKLFF. DNA for the CDR3: TGTGCCAGCAGCTTAGAGGCAGGGGGCATCGGAAAACTGTTTTTT.

In its sample, this clonotype was seen a few times. The chain is built from TRBV7-9 and TRBJ2-3; D possibly corresponds to TRBD2 (6 bases). CDR1 is SEHNR, CDR2 FQNEAQ, per germline (reference sequence). V gave up 4 bases and J gave up 1 base, with 18 bases separating them. This CDR3 region has 17 residues. The CDR3 loop reads CASSSRPSAGRTDTQYF. CDR3 DNA: TGTGCCAGCAGCTCCCGCCCGTCTGCGGGGCGCACAGATACGCAGTATTTT.

This clonotype has at least ten counts. The chain has TRBV18 and TRBJ2-5; D ambiguous. The V and J ends lost 6 bases and 0 bases respectively, with 2 bases between them. CDR1 and CDR2 (germline): KGHSH, LQKENI. This CDR3 region has 11 residues. The CDR3 DNA follows: TGTGCCAGCTCGCACCAAGAGACCCAGTACTTC. The encoded protein is CASSHQETQYF.

The J gene is TRBJ2-7, the V gene TRBV12-3 or TRBV12-4; 10 bases are shared with TRBD1. V was clipped by 6 bases and J by 3 bases; unmatched bases: 5. The CDR3 extends over 14 amino acids. Here the CDR3 DNA reads TGTGCCAGCAGCGAGACAGGGGGCGTCTACGAGCAGTACGTC. It encodes CASSETGGVYEQYV.

In its sample, this clonotype was seen a few times. The chain joins TRBV7-8 to TRBJ2-1, with D perhaps assigned TRBD1 or TRBD2 (7 bases each). The CDR3 covers 15 residues. From germline, CDR1 is SGHVS and CDR2 FQNEAQ. V lost 4 bases and J lost 2, with 12 bases in between. The CDR3 region is CASSWEGQTYNEQFF. The CDR3 DNA sequence: TGTGCCAGCAGCTGGGAGGGACAGACCTACAATGAGCAGTTCTTC. The full variable domain, rest sourced from reference TRBV7-8 and TRBJ2-1, is GAGVSQSPRYKVAKRGQDVALRCDPISGHVSLFWYQQALGQGPEFLTYFQNEAQLDKSGLPSDRFFAERPEGSVSTLKIQRTQQEDSAVYLCASSWEGQTYNEQFFGPGTRLTVL.

This clonotype was observed a few times. This rearrangement joins TRBV11-2 to TRBJ2-5; 7 nucleotides match TRBD2. This CDR3 spans 15 amino acids. CDR1 and CDR2 from the germline V gene are SGHAT and FQNNGV. Unmatched junction bases numbered 5, after V lost 0 bases and J lost 4 bases. CDR3 DNA: TGTGCCAGCAGCTTAGACGGGGGGAGGCCAGAGACCCAGTACTTC. Encoded protein: CASSLDGGRPETQYF.

This clonotype was counted between two and nine times. J is TRBJ1-6 and V is TRBV7-9; 7 nucleotides line up with TRBD1. CDR1 is SEHNR and CDR2 is FQNEAQ in the germline V gene (reference sequence). CDR3 length: 16 residues. V shed 4 bases and J 5 bases; nucleotides not matched to a gene: 8. CDR3 amino acids: CASSSNRDRNNSPLHF. In DNA form, the CDR3 reads TGTGCCAGCAGCTCGAACCGGGACAGAAATAATTCACCCCTCCACTTT.

CDR3: CASSQGGLEQFF. The CDR3 region has the DNA TGTGCCAGCAGCCAAGGTGGTCTGGAGCAGTTCTTC. V usage is TRBV3-1 and J usage is TRBJ2-1; D gene ambiguous. The CDR3 runs 12 residues. Trimming removed 1 base at V and 10 bases at J, with 8 bases between. Germline lookup yields CDR1 LGHDT and CDR2 YNNKEL (reference sequence).

As concerns this clonotype: This could be a read error, since a much larger clone is one nucleotide away. This chain links TRBV27 with TRBJ2-2, with D unresolved. Trimming removed 2 bases at V and 0 bases at J, with 7 bases between. This CDR3 is built from 15 residues. Germline CDR1 is MNHEY and CDR2 is SMNVEV (reference sequence). The CDR3 nucleotides are TGTGCCAGCAGTTTACTGGGGTCGAACACCGGGGAGCTGTTTTTT. It is translated as CASSLLGSNTGELFF.

A few counts support this clonotype. This chain joins TRBV5-1 and TRBJ1-1; D gene uncertain. The CDR3 is 14 residues long. Trimming pared 0 bases from V and 6 bases from J, leaving 12 bases between. Germline V gene lookup returns CDR1 SGHRS and CDR2 YFSETQ. CDR3 residues: CASSLARGMAEAFF. The CDR3 nucleotides are TGCGCCAGCAGCTTGGCCCGGGGAATGGCTGAAGCTTTCTTT.